The entry below gives a single TCR beta chain sequence along with its context. What this receptor recognizes is not known. It has no much larger one-base neighbor in the sample; base qualities were not kept. TCRbeta CDR3 regions were amplified from genomic DNA by means of the immunoSEQ Assay, a bias-controlled multiplex PCR. Per the original workflow: The number of nucleated cells in each sample was estimated from the amplification of reference gene primers within the assay. To quantify the absolute abundance of each unique TCRbeta CDR3 rearrangement, sequence reads were collapsed and filtered. Productive Simpson clonality was computed per sample as the square root of Simpson's diversity index over productive rearrangements. In its TCRdb copy, this immuneACCESS table keeps in-frame sequences only and misses some clones. Where compared with another copy, unresolved V genes explain less than half of these, and the others have no known cause. Clone size and V and J calls were adopted from that table, with D and trimming inferred from the DNA. Present in this sample are more than 15,000 clones, 87% of which were seen just once. Over 8.5% of the sample belongs to the ten largest clones.

The sample originates from a study of blood T cell repertoires in COVID-19 (dated by TCRdb to 2020 to 2021). About the full investigation: The collaborator samples originated in the United States, Italy and Spain and spanned the acute and convalescent phases of COVID-19. A freely available public database, intended as a resource for researchers studying the immune response to SARS-CoV-2, is where the repertoires were released. The sample metadata nearly always contained a de-identified subject ID, COVID-19 status, age in years and sex. The material from the prospective study consisted of cDNA or gDNA derived from T cells, B-cell-depleted T cells, or PBMCs. The dataset comprised deeply sampled blood TCRbeta repertoires from subjects exposed to, actively infected with, or recovered from COVID-19. Samples were obtained from the ongoing ImmuneRACE study (first 160 participants) and from some 1,300 subjects provided by 6 global collaborators. Where HLA class I and class II types were available, the types were taken from metadata supplied by the sample provider, not from assay-based typing. Here is what the overall study found, with its caveats: The amount of clinical and demographic metadata varied by source and participant and was provided uncurated.

Whole blood was collected in K2EDTA tubes by collaborating institutions according to the institutions' own protocols. For TCRbeta analysis, collaborators shipped samples as frozen whole blood, isolated PBMCs, or DNA extracted from either of those sample types. From V the trimming removes 12 bases and from J it removes 6 bases, while the gene matches leave 6 bases of the junction unaccounted for. Counted from cysteine to phenylalanine, this CDR3 has 14 amino acids. Only the CDR3 part of the read is kept: 42 bases, read in frame from the first base. From a lookup of the germline V gene, CDR1 and CDR2 are KGHDR and SFDVKD.

Specimen: peripheral blood. The TCR was taken from a human donor in a cohort sampled during active COVID-19. This receptor chain uses TRBV24-1 and TRBJ2-2; TRBD2 agrees with 13 junctional bases. In nucleotides, the sequence is TGTGCCTCCGGGACTAGCGGGATTGCCGGGGAGCTGTTTTTT. This translates into CASGTSGIAGELFF.